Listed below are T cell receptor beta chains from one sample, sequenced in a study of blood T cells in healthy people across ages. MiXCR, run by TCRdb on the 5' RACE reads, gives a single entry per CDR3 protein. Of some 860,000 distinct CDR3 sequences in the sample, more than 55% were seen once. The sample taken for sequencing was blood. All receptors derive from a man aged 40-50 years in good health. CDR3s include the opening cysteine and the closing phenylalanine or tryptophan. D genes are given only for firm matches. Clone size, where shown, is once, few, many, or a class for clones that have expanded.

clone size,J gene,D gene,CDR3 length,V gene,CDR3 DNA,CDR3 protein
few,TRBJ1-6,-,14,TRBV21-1,TGTGCCAGCAGCAAGGACAGATCTAATTCACCCCTCCACTTT,CASSKDRSNSPLHF
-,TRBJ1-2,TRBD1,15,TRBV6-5,TGTGCCAGCAGTCTGGGACAGGGAGGATACTATGGCTACACCTTC,CASSLGQGGYYGYTF
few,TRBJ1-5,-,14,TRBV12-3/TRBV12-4,TGTGCCAGCAGCAGAGAATATAGCAATCAGCCCCAGCATTTT,CASSREYSNQPQHF
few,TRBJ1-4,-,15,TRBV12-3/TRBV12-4,TGTGCCAGCAGACTGGACAGATCGACTGTTGAAAAACTGTTTTTT,CASRLDRSTVEKLFF
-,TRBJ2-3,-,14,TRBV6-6,TGTGCCAGCAGGTGGGCGGGAAGCACAGATACGCAGTATTTT,CASRWAGSTDTQYF
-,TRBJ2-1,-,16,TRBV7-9,TGTGCCAGCAGCTTAGTCCCAGGGAGAGGGAACAGTGAGCAGTTCTTC,CASSLVPGRGNSEQFF
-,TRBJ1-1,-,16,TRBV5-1,TGCGCCAGCAGCTTCGGGACCGGGGTCCTGGACACTGAAGCTTTCTTT,CASSFGTGVLDTEAFF
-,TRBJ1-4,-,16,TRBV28,TGTGCCAGCAGCTTCGAGGGTGGGGACAATAGAGAAAAACTGTTTTTT,CASSFEGGDNREKLFF
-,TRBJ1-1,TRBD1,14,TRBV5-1,TGCGCCAGCAGCGTACAGGGGACCCTCACTGAAGCTTTCTTT,CASSVQGTLTEAFF
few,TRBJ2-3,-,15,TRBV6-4,TGTGCCAGCAGTCCTTCGGGCTCGTTAACAGATACGCAGTATTTT,CASSPSGSLTDTQYF
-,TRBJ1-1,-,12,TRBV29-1,TGCAGCGGAGATCAGGGCCTTGCTGAGGCTTTCTTT,CSGDQGLAEAFF
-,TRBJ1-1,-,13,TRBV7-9,TGTGCCAGCAGCCATGGGGGCGTCACTGAAGCTTTCTTT,CASSHGGVTEAFF
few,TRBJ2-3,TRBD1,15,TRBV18,TGTGCCAGCTCACCCTCGGGACAGGGCACAGATACGCAGTATTTT,CASSPSGQGTDTQYF
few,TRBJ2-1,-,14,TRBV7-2,TGTGCCAGCAGCCCTCACGAAACTAGCCATGAGCAGTTCTTC,CASSPHETSHEQFF
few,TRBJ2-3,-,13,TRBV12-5,TGTGCTAGTGGTTTGGCAAGGAGCGATACGCAGTATTTT,CASGLARSDTQYF
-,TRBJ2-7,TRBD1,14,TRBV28,TGTGCCACCCACATTGGGGGACAGTCCTACGAGCAGTACTTC,CATHIGGQSYEQYF
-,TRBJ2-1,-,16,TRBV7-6,TGTGCCAGCAGCTTAGGGTCAGGGATCTCCTACAATGAGCAGTTCTTC,CASSLGSGISYNEQFF
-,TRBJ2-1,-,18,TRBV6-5,TGTGCCAGCAGTTACTCAGGACGGGGGGCAAGCTCCTACAATGAGCAGTTCTTC,CASSYSGRGASSYNEQFF
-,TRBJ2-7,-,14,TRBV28,TGTGCCAGCAATGACAGGCTCTCCTACGACGAGCAGTACTTC,CASNDRLSYDEQYF
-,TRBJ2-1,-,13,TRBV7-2,TGTGCCAGCAGCTTAGGGGGCCAGGCGAAGCAGTTCTTC,CASSLGGQAKQFF
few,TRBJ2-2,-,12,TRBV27,TGTGCCAGCAATGGGGACACCGGGGAGCTGTTTTTT,CASNGDTGELFF
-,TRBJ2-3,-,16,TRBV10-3,TGTGCCATCAGTCGAACCAGGAGAACCGATACAGATACGCAGTATTTT,CAISRTRRTDTDTQYF